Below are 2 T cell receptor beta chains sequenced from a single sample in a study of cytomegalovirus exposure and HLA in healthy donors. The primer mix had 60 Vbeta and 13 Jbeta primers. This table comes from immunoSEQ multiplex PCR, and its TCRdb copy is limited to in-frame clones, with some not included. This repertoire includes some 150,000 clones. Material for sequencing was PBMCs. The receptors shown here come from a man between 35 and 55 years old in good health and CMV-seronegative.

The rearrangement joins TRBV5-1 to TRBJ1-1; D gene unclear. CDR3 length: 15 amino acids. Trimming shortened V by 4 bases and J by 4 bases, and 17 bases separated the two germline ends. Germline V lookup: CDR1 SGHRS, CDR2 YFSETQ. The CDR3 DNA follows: TGCGCCAGCAGCCCGGGAGCGCAGGCGGGCACTGAAGCTTTCTTT. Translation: CASSPGAQAGTEAFF.

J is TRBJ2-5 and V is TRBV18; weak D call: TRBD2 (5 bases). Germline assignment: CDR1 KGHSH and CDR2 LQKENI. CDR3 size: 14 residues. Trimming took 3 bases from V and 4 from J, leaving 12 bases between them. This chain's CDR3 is CASSPELAGETQYF. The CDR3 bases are TGTGCCAGCTCACCGGAGCTAGCCGGAGAGACCCAGTACTTC.